The 5 T cell receptor beta chains listed next were all sequenced from one sample in a study of PD-1 blockade in classical Hodgkin lymphoma. Assay used: immunoSEQ multiplex PCR; TCRdb lists only in-frame clones, some missing. This table holds about 53,000 clones, more than 65% found once. Each and every patient relapsed after autologous stem cell transplantation, and patients got differing brentuximab vedotin exposure. Sample: peripheral blood mononuclear cells (PBMCs), taken at baseline. These receptors were obtained from a human donor with classical Hodgkin lymphoma.

The rearrangement uses TRBV7-8 and TRBJ1-5; TRBD1 is a possible D gene (5 bases). Trimming removed 7 bases at V and 7 bases at J, with 20 bases between. Germline CDR1 SGHVS, CDR2 FQNEAQ. CDR3 length: 15 residues. The CDR3 bases are TGTGCCAGCATCCAGTTCCCAGGGAATCGGCAGCCCCAGCATTTT. Translating it yields CASIQFPGNRQPQHF.

Regarding this clone: A junction end diverges from the germline sequence, so it may reflect a read error. The chain joins TRBV10-3 to TRBJ1-3, with unresolved D. Germline loops: CDR1 ENHRY, CDR2 SYGVKD. The CDR3 runs to 17 residues. CDR3: CASSYGQKPYSGNTIYF. The CDR3 DNA follows: TGTGCCAGCAGTTACGGGCAGAAGCCTTACTCTGGAAACACCATATATTTT.

The CDR3 DNA follows: TGTGCCAGCAGGTTAGCGGGACGGGACAATGAGCAGTTCTTC. Amino acid sequence: CASRLAGRDNEQFF. V is TRBV25-1 and J is TRBJ2-1; 8 bases agree with TRBD2. The V gene end was trimmed by 6 bases and the J gene end by 5 bases; junction bases not matched to a gene: 6. This CDR3 has 14 residues. From germline, CDR1 is MGHDK and CDR2 SYGVNS.

The V call is TRBV6-1, the J call TRBJ2-4; D may be TRBD2 (6 bases). CDR1 and CDR2 from the germline V gene are MNHNS and SASEGT. The CDR3 extends over 14 amino acids. Deletions cut 3 bases from V and 4 bases from J, with 10 bases between. In DNA form, the CDR3 reads TGTGCCAGCAGTGAGCCGGGGAGGAAAAACATTCAGTACTTC. Amino acids: CASSEPGRKNIQYF.

The rearrangement links TRBV19 to TRBJ1-1; possible D gene TRBD1, 6 bases. V was clipped by 7 bases and J by 4 bases, with 16 bases between them. This CDR3 is built from 14 residues. CDR1 and CDR2 (germline): LNHDA, SQIVND (reference sequence). CDR3 region: CASTQGNGGTEAFF. Written as DNA, the CDR3 is TGTGCCAGTACCCAGGGGAACGGAGGCACTGAAGCTTTCTTT.